Sequencing of this T cell receptor beta chain was carried out in a study of T-cell reconstitution after alpha-beta-depleted transplantation in children. The TCRbeta library was prepared with unique molecular identifiers. A single record per CDR3 protein comes from TCRdb applying MiXCR to the PCR reads. The sample lists about 540,000 distinct CDR3 sequences, 15% to 20% occurring once. V shed 2 bases and J shed 5 bases, with 7 bases lying between them. The V gene's germline CDR1 is KGHSH and CDR2 LQKENI. This CDR3 is 13 amino acids long. This clonotype was counted ten times or more. The genes are TRBV18 and TRBJ2-1, with D possibly TRBD1 on 5 matching bases. The receptor was derived from a human donor who donated a stem cell graft to a child with acute lymphoblastic leukemia. The sample here was PBMCs from the stem cell graft donor, taken from the stem cell graft. For the CDR3, the DNA is TGTGCCAGCTCACCAGCAGGGAACAATGAGCAGTTCTTC. Translation gives CASSPAGNNEQFF. Full variable domain (remainder filled in from reference TRBV18 and TRBJ2-1): NAGVMQNPRHLVRRRGQEARLRCSPMKGHSHVYWYRQLPEEGLKFMVYLQKENIIDESGMPKERFSAEFPKEGPSILRIQQVVRGDSAAYFCASSPAGNNEQFFGPGTRLTVL.